These 31 T cell receptor beta chains originate from one sample sequenced in a study of tumor-infiltrating lymphocytes in localized non-small cell lung cancer. Produced via immunoSEQ multiplex PCR; TCRdb's table is partial and in-frame only. The table lists 15,000 to 17,000 clones, 65% to 75% of them singletons. Sequencing was done on a sample of lung tumor tissue. The receptors stem from a human donor with non-small cell lung cancer.

This clone was detected only once. This rearrangement joins TRBV29-1 to TRBJ2-6; 8 bases agree with TRBD2. The length of the CDR3 is 15 residues. V trimming: 7 bases; J trimming: 4 bases; junction bases outside the gene matches: 9. CDR1 and CDR2 (germline): SQVTM, ANQGSEA. CDR3 amino acids: CSASAGVPGANVLTF. DNA of the CDR3: TGCAGCGCCTCAGCGGGAGTCCCCGGGGCCAACGTCCTGACTTTC.

CDR3 DNA sequence: TGCGCCAGCAGCATAGGAGGGCCCTCTGGAAACACCATATATTTT. The encoded protein is CASSIGGPSGNTIYF. This sequence joins TRBV5-1 and TRBJ1-3, with D uncertain. Trimming took off 4 bases at V and 0 bases at J, with 11 bases between the two ends. CDR3 length: 15 residues. The germline V gene has CDR1 SGHRS and CDR2 YFSETQ.

This clone has just one count. The chain uses TRBV30 and TRBJ1-1, with TRBD1 matching 8 bases. Looked up from germline, CDR1 is GTSNPN and CDR2 is SVGIG (reference sequence). The ends lost 4 bases at V and 4 bases at J; junction bases unmatched: 8. The CDR3 loop spans 14 amino acids. The DNA for the CDR3 is TGTGCCTGGATTCTCAGGGGGCGGGGCACTGAAGCTTTCTTT. As protein: CAWILRGRGTEAFF.

V usage is TRBV5-4 and J usage is TRBJ1-1; D gene uncertain. Germline V CDR1 and CDR2: SGHNT, YYREEE (reference sequence). Trimming took off 0 bases at V and 7 bases at J, with 7 bases between the two ends. The CDR3 covers 12 residues. CDR3 sequence reads: CASSLDEDEAFF. The DNA of the CDR3 is TGTGCCAGCAGCTTGGATGAGGATGAAGCTTTCTTT. Full variable domain (outside the CDR3, taken from reference TRBV5-4 and TRBJ1-1): ETGVTQSPTHLIKTRGQQVTLRCSSQSGHNTVSWYQQALGQGPQFIFQYYREEENGRGNFPPRFSGLQFPNYSSELNVNALELDDSALYLCASSLDEDEAFFGQGTRLTVV.

This chain links TRBV5-1 with TRBJ2-5, with 8 bases lining up with TRBD2. The V segment lost 5 bases and the J segment 5 bases; nucleotides outside the gene matches: 8. This CDR3 is 14 amino acids long. CDR1 and CDR2 (germline): SGHRS, YFSETQ. The chain's CDR3 is CASRPFSGGETQYF. The CDR3 bases are TGCGCCAGCAGACCTTTTTCGGGGGGGGAGACCCAGTACTTC.

The DNA of the CDR3 is TGTGCCAGCAGTTACTCCCGGACAGGGGGCTACGAGCAGTACTTC. Protein sequence: CASSYSRTGGYEQYF. The chain employs TRBV6-5 and TRBJ2-7; TRBD1 agrees at 10 bases. Germline CDR1 is MNHEY and CDR2 is SVGAGI. The CDR3 has 15 amino acids. The J segment lost 3 bases and the V segment lost 0 bases, leaving 2 bases of the junction unmatched.

The genes are TRBV6-4 and TRBJ2-3; unclear D gene. The germline V and J ends were trimmed by 2 bases and 4 bases, with 10 bases remaining between them. The CDR3 contains 14 residues. Germline CDR1 reads MRHNA; CDR2 reads SNTAGT. The DNA for the CDR3 is TGTGCCAGCAGTGACAAGACTGACTCAGATACGCAGTATTTT. This translates into CASSDKTDSDTQYF.

This clone was observed a handful of times. V and J are TRBV7-4 and TRBJ2-5; 11 positions agree with TRBD2. The trim removed 5 bases at V and 4 bases at J, leaving 3 bases unmatched. The CDR3 spans 14 residues. Germline V lookup: CDR1 SGHVT, CDR2 SQSDAQ. The CDR3 nucleotides are TGTGCCAGCAGCCTGACTAGCGGGACAGAGACCCAGTACTTC. It translates to CASSLTSGTETQYF.

This sequence joins TRBV6-6 and TRBJ2-2, with 8 bases lining up with TRBD2. The germline V gene encodes CDR1 MNHNY and CDR2 SVGAGI (reference sequence). The CDR3 has 15 amino acids. V dropped 5 bases and J dropped 2; count of bases not matched to a gene: 4. Here the CDR3 reads CASSSGSFNTGELFF. CDR3 DNA: TGTGCCAGCAGTAGCGGGAGTTTTAACACCGGGGAGCTGTTTTTT.

This clone was detected only once. The rearrangement joins TRBV7-9 to TRBJ1-1, with D possibly TRBD1 on 6 matching bases. There are 14 residues in the CDR3. The V end was cut by 5 bases, the J end by 10 bases, with 20 bases between. The germline CDR1 and CDR2 sequences are SEHNR and FQNEAQ (reference sequence). The CDR3 spells CASSQTGMVFGAFF. CDR3 bases: TGTGCCAGCAGCCAAACAGGGATGGTCTTCGGAGCTTTCTTT.

The chain couples TRBV29-1 to TRBJ1-3; 7 bases line up with TRBD1. This CDR3 comprises 12 residues. With 5 bases clipped from V and 7 bases from J, the junction kept 5 bases outside the gene matches. Germline lookup yields CDR1 SQVTM and CDR2 ANQGSEA. The CDR3 sequence: CSVLGQVNTIYF. The CDR3 nucleotides read TGCAGCGTTCTTGGACAGGTGAACACCATATATTTT.

Notes on this clone: Its ends do not fully match the called genes, so a read error is possible. The V and J genes are TRBV19 and TRBJ1-1; 7 nucleotides match TRBD1. Per germline, CDR1 LNHDA and CDR2 SQIVND (reference sequence). The CDR3 spans 14 residues. The CDR3 nucleotides read TGTGCCAGTAGTTTAGAGACAGGGAGGCCTGAAGCTTTCTTT. Its translation is CASSLETGRPEAFF.

This clone is medium-sized by share. The chain has TRBV6-5 and TRBJ2-7, with 9 nucleotides matching TRBD2. The CDR3 extends over 13 amino acids. The germline V gene has CDR1 MNHEY and CDR2 SVGAGI. Trimming at V came to 9 bases and at J to 3 bases, leaving 6 bases not matched to a gene. CDR3 protein: CASQKREDYEQYF. The CDR3 DNA follows: TGTGCCAGTCAAAAGCGGGAGGACTACGAGCAGTACTTC.

The J gene is TRBJ2-7, the V gene TRBV19, with 11 bases aligning to TRBD2. V was clipped by 5 bases and J by 3 bases; unmatched bases: 12. Germline V gene lookup returns CDR1 LNHDA and CDR2 SQIVND (reference sequence). CDR3 size: 17 residues. The CDR3 protein is CASSSLAGGRTLYEQYF. In nucleotides, the CDR3 is TGTGCCAGTAGTTCGCTAGCGGGAGGCCGCACACTCTACGAGCAGTACTTC. Full variable domain (rest looked up from reference TRBV19 and TRBJ2-7): DGGITQSPKYLFRKEGQNVTLSCEQNLNHDAMYWYRQDPGQGLRLIYYSQIVNDFQKGDIAEGYSVSREKKESFPLTVTSAQKNPTAFYLCASSSLAGGRTLYEQYFGPGTRLTVT.

Judged by abundance, this clone is medium-sized (0.01 to 0.1%). The genes are TRBV6-6 and TRBJ1-3; D possibly corresponds to TRBD1 (5 bases). CDR1 and CDR2 (germline): MNHNY, SVGAGI (reference sequence). Deletions cut 4 bases from V and 3 bases from J, with 13 bases between. The CDR3 sequence is 15 residues long. The CDR3 protein is CASSSLTVLGNTIYF. CDR3 sequence (DNA): TGTGCCAGCAGTTCATTGACAGTTCTTGGAAACACCATATATTTT.

The V call is TRBV19, the J call TRBJ2-7; 7 bases agree with TRBD2. The CDR3 consists of 16 residues. Germline V lookup: CDR1 LNHDA, CDR2 SQIVND (reference sequence). The V and J ends lost 3 bases and 3 bases, in that order; junction bases with no gene match: 11. In DNA, the CDR3 is TGTGCCAGTAGTATGGGTCGACTAGCCCGAGTCTACGAGCAGTACTTC. Protein: CASSMGRLARVYEQYF.

V is TRBV10-3 and J is TRBJ1-1; tentatively, D is TRBD1 (6 bases). V dropped 4 bases and J dropped 1 base, with 13 bases sitting between them. The CDR3 sequence is 15 residues long. Per germline, CDR1 ENHRY and CDR2 SYGVKD. The CDR3 bases are TGTGCCATCAGTGCGAGGGCCAGGGGGAACACTGAAGCTTTCTTT. It encodes CAISARARGNTEAFF.

The J gene is TRBJ2-7, the V gene TRBV10-2; D may be TRBD2 (6 bases). The germline V gene encodes CDR1 WSHSY and CDR2 SAAADI. CDR3 length: 14 residues. Trimming removed 7 bases from V and 7 bases from J, with 20 bases in between. The CDR3 sequence is CASMVAASTREQYF. Here the CDR3 DNA reads TGCGCCAGCATGGTAGCGGCAAGTACGCGGGAGCAGTACTTC.

The chain is built from TRBV25-1 and TRBJ1-2; D remains ambiguous. Trimming cost V 5 bases and J 3 bases, with 1 base left between them. CDR1 is MGHDK, CDR2 SYGVNS, per germline. The CDR3 length is 10 residues. The CDR3 loop reads CASSYYGYTF. The CDR3 nucleotides read TGTGCCAGCAGTTACTATGGCTACACCTTC.

The chain carries TRBV7-3 and TRBJ2-1, with D possibly called TRBD1 or TRBD2 (5 bases each). The CDR3 is made up of 15 amino acids. V was clipped by 1 base and J by 0 bases, with 7 bases between them. CDR1 is SGHTA and CDR2 is FQGTGA in the germline V gene. CDR3 coding DNA: TGTGCCAGCAGCTTAATCGGGACCTCCTACAATGAGCAGTTCTTC. Translating gives CASSLIGTSYNEQFF.

The V gene is TRBV19, the J gene TRBJ1-5; D not certain. The V and J ends lost 5 bases and 7 bases respectively, with 9 bases between them. This CDR3 has 12 residues. The V gene's germline CDR1 is LNHDA and CDR2 SQIVND (reference sequence). The CDR3 sequence is CASSSLGQPQHF. The DNA of the CDR3 is TGTGCCAGTAGTTCATTAGGCCAGCCCCAGCATTTT.

A note on this clone: One end of the junction is discordant with germline, which a read error may explain. The chain carries TRBV6-4 and TRBJ2-1, with unresolved D. The CDR3 is 14 amino acids. The germline V gene encodes CDR1 MRHNA and CDR2 SNTAGT. CDR3 sequence (DNA): TGTGCTAGCAGCCCGGAGAGCTCCTACAATGAGCAGTTCTTC. Its protein is CASSPESSYNEQFF.

This clone was found once. The V and J genes are TRBV7-2 and TRBJ1-4, with D uncertain. V lost 2 bases and J 0 bases, leaving 7 bases between the germline ends. The germline V gene encodes CDR1 SGHTA and CDR2 FQGNSA. The CDR3 covers 15 residues. The CDR3 DNA sequence: TGTGCCAGCAGCTTACAGGTTGCAACTAATGAAAAACTGTTTTTT. It translates to CASSLQVATNEKLFF.

The chain has TRBV27 and TRBJ1-5; tentatively, D is TRBD1 (5 bases). The CDR3 is 18 residues long. Per the germline V gene, CDR1 is MNHEY and CDR2 is SMNVEV (reference sequence). V was pared by 0 bases and J by 0 bases, with 15 bases between. CDR3 DNA: TGTGCCAGCAGTTTATCTGGGGCGAGGGGCGCTAGCAATCAGCCCCAGCATTTT. This sequence encodes CASSLSGARGASNQPQHF.

V is TRBV6-1 and J is TRBJ2-1; D is uncertain. CDR3 length: 13 residues. The V end lost 5 bases, the J end lost 4 bases, and 9 bases lay between the germline ends. The germline V gene encodes CDR1 MNHNS and CDR2 SASEGT. In DNA, the CDR3 is TGTGCCAGCAGTCTCCCCGTATACAATGAGCAGTTCTTC. This sequence encodes CASSLPVYNEQFF.

This clone was recorded a few times. The chain uses TRBV5-1 and TRBJ2-5; 8 nucleotides align to TRBD2. Germline trimming cut 4 bases from V and 4 bases from J; bases unmatched to any gene: 6. CDR1 and CDR2 (germline): SGHRS, YFSETQ. The CDR3 is 14 residues long. This chain's CDR3 is CASSPGGGGETQYF. The CDR3 DNA reads as TGCGCCAGCAGCCCGGGAGGGGGTGGAGAGACCCAGTACTTC.

The chain combines TRBV6-5 with TRBJ1-2; TRBD1 matches 8 bases. Germline loops: CDR1 MNHEY, CDR2 SVGAGI. V trimming: 6 bases; J trimming: 2 bases; junction bases outside the gene matches: 8. CDR3 length: 15 amino acids. The CDR3 region is CASRETTGENYGYTF. The CDR3 nucleotides read TGTGCCAGCAGAGAGACGACAGGGGAGAACTATGGCTACACCTTC.

The chain employs TRBV6-5 and TRBJ2-1; TRBD1 matches at 7 bases. Unmatched junction bases numbered 9, after V lost 8 bases and J lost 2 bases. The CDR3 extends over 15 amino acids. Germline V gene lookup returns CDR1 MNHEY and CDR2 SVGAGI. The CDR3 DNA follows: TGTGCCAGCCTAATAGGGGGCGGAACCTACAATGAGCAGTTCTTC. Translation gives CASLIGGGTYNEQFF.

The sample holds a few counts of this clone. This chain connects TRBV27 to TRBJ1-5; no firm D call. V lost 4 bases, J lost 6 bases, and 16 bases lay in between. Germline V lookup: CDR1 MNHEY, CDR2 SMNVEV (reference sequence). CDR3 length: 15 amino acids. The CDR3 nucleotides read TGTGCCAGCAGTTCCATTATCACCTGGGGTCAGCCCCAGCATTTT. Translated, it gives CASSSIITWGQPQHF.

The chain has TRBV7-9 and TRBJ2-2, with D possibly being TRBD2 (6 bases). The CDR3 has 14 amino acids. V shed 4 bases and J shed 3 bases, with 9 bases lying between them. Germline assignment: CDR1 SEHNR and CDR2 FQNEAQ (reference sequence). The CDR3 is CASSWDLYTGELFF. The CDR3 DNA reads TGTGCCAGCAGCTGGGACTTATACACCGGGGAGCTGTTTTTT.

This rearrangement joins TRBV19 to TRBJ2-7; D could derive from TRBD1 or TRBD2 (5 bases each). This CDR3 contains 15 residues. Germline CDR1 and CDR2: LNHDA and SQIVND (reference sequence). Trimming removed 4 bases from V and 1 base from J, with 14 bases in between. The CDR3 loop is CASSKTWDGSYEQYF. The CDR3 DNA follows: TGTGCCAGTAGTAAGACCTGGGACGGGTCCTACGAGCAGTACTTC.